This T cell receptor (beta chain) emerged from a study of T cells after yellow fever vaccination (dated by TCRdb to the late 2010s). For context, the study as a whole: Libraries from fractions with low cell numbers were prepared with the SMART-Seq v4 Ultra Low Input RNA kit. To follow T-cell clones before and after primary and booster YFV17D yellow fever vaccination, bulk TCR alpha and beta repertoires were sequenced over time. The cohort comprised two healthy male donors, one aged 18 to 29 and one aged 30 to 40 years. Blood samples were taken at several timepoints before and after primary and secondary immunization, and bulk PBMC replicates and cell subsets were isolated.

Synthesis of TCR cDNA relied on 5'RACE template switching, a step that introduced a universal primer site along with unique molecular identifiers. Priming for cDNA synthesis came from both the TCR alpha and TCR beta constant segments. Two PCR steps were used to amplify libraries, with sample barcodes and sequencing adapters being added in the second step. Libraries were sequenced on Illumina HiSeq 2500 (2x100 bp) or NovaSeq (2x150 bp). For the original study's pipeline: Reads were demultiplexed and collapsed into UMI consensus sequences with MIGEC, and V(D)J alignment was performed with MiXCR. Using edgeR on replicate PBMC samples, clonotypes were called vaccine-responding if FDR was below 0.01 and the log2 fold change was above 5 up to day 15. Each bulk clonotype was labeled CD4 or CD8 based on which sequenced repertoire, CD4 or CD8, contained the clonotype at higher abundance. The raw public data were reprocessed by TCRdb itself: fastp quality trimming at Q25, MiXCR clonotype calling, in-frame beta chains only. A single entry per CDR3 protein holds the most common genes and DNA from its merged rows. It is TCRdb's table, rather than the study itself, that gives the V and J calls and clone size. The table for this sample lists 550,000 to 750,000 distinct CDR3 sequences; 13% of them were counted only once. Of the sample, more than 13% falls within the top ten clones.

Study-wide conclusions, independent of this receptor: A small fraction of clonotypes appeared in both the CD4 and CD8 compartments, likely as a result of convergent recombination. Because only a couple of donors were included in the study, the extent to which the findings can be generalized is limited. Compared with the primary T-cell response, the secondary T-cell response was weaker but faster, peaking on day 5 rather than day 15. After the booster, most of the clones that had expanded following primary vaccination were detected again (approximately 96% of CD4 and around 90% of CD8), which suggests that memory was broadly maintained. Because abundant contaminating clonotypes from the bulk population could be contained in FACS-sorted repertoires, computational filtering was required.

Turning to this clonotype: It has no known antigen specificity. Per-base qualities were not stored, and no clone one base away is much larger.

The sample's treatment or condition label, in plain terms: live attenuated yellow fever vaccine strain. At each blood-draw timepoint, two biological replicates of bulk PBMCs were collected. PBMCs were isolated from peripheral blood using a standard Ficoll-Paque protocol. RNA was extracted with TriZol from bulk PBMCs, CD4 and CD8 fractions, and dextramer-positive and dextramer-negative fractions. The sample here was PBMCs, taken on the day of the yellow fever booster vaccination. The TCR was taken from a man younger than 40 who received the YFV17D yellow fever vaccine.

The CDR3 here reads CASRAAEHEQFF. The nucleotide sequence is TGTGCCAGCAGGGCCGCGGAGCATGAGCAGTTCTTC. The chain is encoded by TRBV7-3 joined to TRBJ2-1; the D gene remains uncertain. CDR1 and CDR2, looked up from the germline V gene, are SGHTA and FQGTGA. V is cut by 6 bases and J by 8 bases, and the space between the germline ends is 11 bases. From the cysteine up to the phenylalanine, the CDR3 has a length of 12 residues. Left in the record is the CDR3 DNA by itself, 36 bases read in frame from the first base.